This T cell receptor beta chain was identified during a study of CD8 T cells in Susac syndrome. Reverse transcription of roughly 0.5 to 1 ug RNA was carried out with random hexamers. Multiplex immunoSEQ PCR targeted 54 Vbeta and 13 Jbeta TCR beta segments. TCRdb called the immunoSEQ multiplex PCR reads again in MiXCR, with one record for every CDR3 protein. The data contain 150,000 to 200,000 distinct CDR3 sequences, approximately 95% of them singletons. CDR3 length: 15 residues. CDR1 and CDR2 (germline): SQVTM, ANQGSEA. This rearrangement joins TRBV29-1 to TRBJ2-7; possibly TRBD1 for D (5 bases). The TCR comes from a human donor with multiple sclerosis. Sequencing was performed on CD8+ T cells from PBMCs. The CDR3 bases are TGCAACGGCGTGTGGTTAGGGGATCTCTCCTACGAGCAGTACTTC. Amino acids: CNGVWLGDLSYEQYF.